These 4 T cell receptor beta chains came from one sample sequenced in a study of cytomegalovirus exposure and HLA in healthy donors. Profiling relied on immunoSEQ multiplex PCR, and the TCRdb table lists in-frame clones only, not all of them. The data contain 150,000 to 200,000 clones, over 85% of them singletons. The source material was PBMCs. The receptor source for this set is a man between 18 and 35 years old in good health and CMV-seropositive.

This chain uses TRBV4-2 with TRBJ2-1, with D perhaps TRBD2 (6 bases). CDR1 and CDR2 (germline): LGHNA, YNFKEQ. The CDR3 length is 15 residues. Trimming took 1 base from V and 6 from J, leaving 13 bases between them. CDR3 region: CASSQGLRDVNEQFF. In DNA form, the CDR3 reads TGTGCCAGCAGCCAAGGGCTGCGGGACGTCAATGAGCAGTTCTTC.

This rearrangement joins TRBV15 to TRBJ2-7, with 7 positions matching TRBD2. V trimming: 0 bases; J trimming: 2 bases; junction bases outside the gene matches: 10. Germline lookup yields CDR1 LNHNV and CDR2 YYDKDF (reference sequence). CDR3 length: 17 residues. The CDR3 loop reads CATSREGRWSGTYEQYF. The DNA of the CDR3 is TGTGCCACCAGCAGAGAGGGGCGGTGGAGCGGGACCTACGAGCAGTACTTC.

The rearrangement joins TRBV7-9 to TRBJ2-7; 12 bases match TRBD2. Per germline, CDR1 SEHNR and CDR2 FQNEAQ (reference sequence). V trimming: 9 bases; J trimming: 4 bases; junction bases outside the gene matches: 7. This CDR3 comprises 14 residues. This CDR3 reads CASNPGLAGYEQYF. The CDR3 bases are TGTGCCAGTAACCCGGGACTAGCGGGTTACGAGCAGTACTTC. Complete variable domain (other parts from reference TRBV7-9 and TRBJ2-7): DTGVSQNPRHKITKRGQNVTFRCDPISEHNRLYWYRQTLGQGPEFLTYFQNEAQLEKSRLLSDRFSAERPKGSFSTLEIQRTEQGDSAMYLCASNPGLAGYEQYFGPGTRLTVT.

V usage is TRBV5-4 and J usage is TRBJ2-7, with 8 bases lining up with TRBD2. CDR3 length equals 17 residues. Trimming at V came to 0 bases and at J to 2 bases, leaving 10 bases not matched to a gene. CDR1 and CDR2 from the germline V gene are SGHNT and YYREEE (reference sequence). CDR3 nucleotides: TGTGCCAGCAGCTTGGATAAGGGCACTAGCGGACCCTACGAGCAGTACTTC. Encoded protein: CASSLDKGTSGPYEQYF.